This is a list of T cell receptor beta chains from one sample in a study of OX40 agonist ivuxolimab in advanced cancers. TCRdb keeps only in-frame clones here, not all; method: immunoSEQ multiplex PCR. This sample carries about 94,000 clones, about nine tenths of them seen once, and the ten largest clones take under 0.35%. Specimen: CD4+ or CD8+ T cells sorted from blood, collected in a trial of the OX40 agonist ivuxolimab. These receptors originate from an adult with an advanced solid tumor such as melanoma, head and neck, liver or kidney cancer. Both conserved end residues are part of each CDR3. A D gene is named only where the DNA matches it firmly. Expanded clones are given a class, and other clones once, few, many or no size at all.

clone_size: NA
v_call: TRBV7-2
j_call: TRBJ2-2
d_call: NA
cdr3_nt: TGTGCCAGCAGCTTAGATCGGGGGTTCGGCGGGGAGCTGTTTTTT
cdr3_aa: CASSLDRGFGGELFF

clone_size: NA
v_call: TRBV2
j_call: TRBJ2-7
d_call: TRBD1
cdr3_nt: TGTGCCATCCCGGGACAGAGCTCCTACGAGCAGTACTTC
cdr3_aa: CAIPGQSSYEQYF

clone_size: NA
v_call: TRBV6-1
j_call: TRBJ1-3
d_call: NA
cdr3_nt: TGTGCCAGCATCGGCGGTCAGGAAAACACCATATATTTT
cdr3_aa: CASIGGQENTIYF

clone_size: NA
v_call: TRBV19
j_call: TRBJ2-7
d_call: NA
cdr3_nt: TGTGCCAGTAGTGAGGAGTGGGTCTCCGAGCAGTACTTC
cdr3_aa: CASSEEWVSEQYF

clone_size: NA
v_call: TRBV14
j_call: TRBJ1-5
d_call: NA
cdr3_nt: TGTGCCAGCAGCCAAGCTAGGGGCGGGGCCCAGCATTTT
cdr3_aa: CASSQARGGAQHF

clone_size: NA
v_call: TRBV15
j_call: TRBJ1-5
d_call: NA
cdr3_nt: TGTGCCACCAGCAGAGTGGCGGGTCAGTCCGGGGTGCCCCAGCATTTT
cdr3_aa: CATSRVAGQSGVPQHF

clone_size: NA
v_call: TRBV6-6
j_call: TRBJ1-1
d_call: NA
cdr3_nt: TGTGCCAGCAGTTACGGGGTAGGGAACACTGAAGCTTTCTTT
cdr3_aa: CASSYGVGNTEAFF

clone_size: NA
v_call: TRBV7-2
j_call: TRBJ2-3
d_call: NA
cdr3_nt: TGTGCCAGCAGAATTACAGATACGCAGTATTTT
cdr3_aa: CASRITDTQYF

clone_size: NA
v_call: TRBV19
j_call: TRBJ2-7
d_call: NA
cdr3_nt: TGTGCCAGTAGTCTCCACCGGGACCAACTTTACGAGCAGTACTTC
cdr3_aa: CASSLHRDQLYEQYF

clone_size: NA
v_call: TRBV7-2
j_call: TRBJ1-6
d_call: TRBD1
cdr3_nt: TGTGCCAGCAGCTTTCCACAGGGGGCTTGGTCACCCCTCCACTTT
cdr3_aa: CASSFPQGAWSPLHF

clone_size: NA
v_call: TRBV18
j_call: TRBJ1-2
d_call: NA
cdr3_nt: TGTGCCAGCTCACCGTTATCGAGGGGTGCGCGAAGCTACACCTTC
cdr3_aa: CASSPLSRGARSYTF

clone_size: once
v_call: TRBV4-3
j_call: TRBJ2-2
d_call: TRBD1
cdr3_nt: TGCGCCAGCAGCCGACAGGGGAACACCGGGGAGCTGTTTTTT
cdr3_aa: CASSRQGNTGELFF

clone_size: NA
v_call: TRBV13
j_call: TRBJ1-6
d_call: NA
cdr3_nt: TGTGCCAGCAGCGTTGACAGGCCCCTAGGGAATTCACCCCTCCACTTT
cdr3_aa: CASSVDRPLGNSPLHF

clone_size: NA
v_call: TRBV5-5
j_call: TRBJ1-1
d_call: NA
cdr3_nt: TGTGCCAGCAGCTTGCCAGGGAGGGTCGCTGAAGCTTTCTTT
cdr3_aa: CASSLPGRVAEAFF

clone_size: NA
v_call: TRBV7-3
j_call: TRBJ2-1
d_call: NA
cdr3_nt: TGTGCCAGCAGCTCGGCGTATGGTGAGCAGTTCTTC
cdr3_aa: CASSSAYGEQFF

clone_size: NA
v_call: TRBV23-1
j_call: TRBJ2-5
d_call: NA
cdr3_nt: TGCGCCAGCAGTCAATCAGCCACAGCCTCAGAGACCCAGTACTTC
cdr3_aa: CASSQSATASETQYF

clone_size: once
v_call: TRBV18
j_call: TRBJ2-7
d_call: NA
cdr3_nt: TGTGCCAGCTCACCACTAACTGGCGAGCAGTACTTC
cdr3_aa: CASSPLTGEQYF

clone_size: NA
v_call: TRBV9
j_call: TRBJ2-1
d_call: NA
cdr3_nt: TGTGCCAGCAGCGTAGCGGGAACCTCCTACAATGAGCAGTTCTTC
cdr3_aa: CASSVAGTSYNEQFF

clone_size: NA
v_call: TRBV7-6
j_call: TRBJ2-2
d_call: NA
cdr3_nt: TGTGCCAGCAGCTCGGTAGCGGCCGGGGAGCTGTTTTTT
cdr3_aa: CASSSVAAGELFF

clone_size: NA
v_call: TRBV7-2
j_call: TRBJ1-4
d_call: NA
cdr3_nt: TGTGCCAGCAGTAAGTTCCCCATGGGGACTAATGAAAAACTGTTTTTT
cdr3_aa: CASSKFPMGTNEKLFF

clone_size: NA
v_call: TRBV10-3
j_call: TRBJ1-5
d_call: NA
cdr3_nt: TGTGCCATCAGTGATCAGCCCAATCAGCCCCAGCATTTT
cdr3_aa: CAISDQPNQPQHF

clone_size: once
v_call: TRBV15
j_call: TRBJ1-1
d_call: TRBD1
cdr3_nt: TGTGCCACTACCATCCGACAGGGGGGGTATGAAAAGGACACTGAAGCTTTCTTT
cdr3_aa: CATTIRQGGYEKDTEAFF

clone_size: NA
v_call: TRBV6-6
j_call: TRBJ2-7
d_call: TRBD1
cdr3_nt: TGTGCCAGCAGTTCACCAGGGGGAACCTACGAGCAGTACTTC
cdr3_aa: CASSSPGGTYEQYF

clone_size: NA
v_call: TRBV25-1
j_call: TRBJ1-2
d_call: NA
cdr3_nt: TGTGCCAGCAGTGAGGTCTCTAGGGGGGGCTACACCTTC
cdr3_aa: CASSEVSRGGYTF

clone_size: NA
v_call: TRBV6-1
j_call: TRBJ1-6
d_call: NA
cdr3_nt: TGTGCCGAGGGGGGACTCGCGGGTTCACCCCTCCACTTT
cdr3_aa: CAEGGLAGSPLHF

clone_size: NA
v_call: TRBV5-1
j_call: TRBJ2-7
d_call: NA
cdr3_nt: TGCGCCAGCAGCTTGGAACAGTCTTCCTACGAGCAGTACTTC
cdr3_aa: CASSLEQSSYEQYF

clone_size: NA
v_call: TRBV6-5
j_call: TRBJ1-5
d_call: NA
cdr3_nt: TGTGCCACCTCGCGAGGGGTGCTTCAGCCCCAGCATTTT
cdr3_aa: CATSRGVLQPQHF

clone_size: NA
v_call: TRBV6-5
j_call: TRBJ2-7
d_call: NA
cdr3_nt: TGTGCCAGCAGTCATAGACAGGTTCGGGGCTACGAGCAGTACTTC
cdr3_aa: CASSHRQVRGYEQYF

clone_size: NA
v_call: TRBV11-1
j_call: TRBJ2-5
d_call: NA
cdr3_nt: TGTGCCAGCAGCTCGGGCCAGGGGCACCAAGAGACCCAGTACTTC
cdr3_aa: CASSSGQGHQETQYF

clone_size: few
v_call: TRBV5-1
j_call: TRBJ1-1
d_call: NA
cdr3_nt: TGCGCCAGCAGCTTGGAAGGGGGGAACACTGAAGCTTTCTTT
cdr3_aa: CASSLEGGNTEAFF

clone_size: NA
v_call: TRBV6-5
j_call: TRBJ2-3
d_call: NA
cdr3_nt: TGTGCCAGCACCGAATTGGGATCCAGCACAGATACGCAGTATTTT
cdr3_aa: CASTELGSSTDTQYF

clone_size: once
v_call: TRBV6-1
j_call: TRBJ1-5
d_call: NA
cdr3_nt: TGTGCCAGCAGTGTTAGGGAGGCAATACGCGGCCAGCCCCAGCATTTT
cdr3_aa: CASSVREAIRGQPQHF

clone_size: NA
v_call: TRBV7-2
j_call: TRBJ1-3
d_call: NA
cdr3_nt: TGTGCCAGCAGCTTAGTCGGTCTGGTTGGGGAGCCTGGAAACACCATATATTTT
cdr3_aa: CASSLVGLVGEPGNTIYF

clone_size: NA
v_call: TRBV7-3
j_call: TRBJ1-1
d_call: NA
cdr3_nt: TGTGCCAGCAGCTTAACCCACATGGGGAGGGGTGAAGCTTTCTTT
cdr3_aa: CASSLTHMGRGEAFF

clone_size: NA
v_call: TRBV6-5
j_call: TRBJ1-2
d_call: NA
cdr3_nt: TGTGCCAGCAGTTACGTGCCTTCAGGGTTCGGCGATGGCTACACCTTC
cdr3_aa: CASSYVPSGFGDGYTF

clone_size: NA
v_call: TRBV2
j_call: TRBJ1-2
d_call: TRBD1
cdr3_nt: TGTGCCAGCAATCGGGACAGGGGTGACTATGGCTACACCTTC
cdr3_aa: CASNRDRGDYGYTF

clone_size: NA
v_call: TRBV6-5
j_call: TRBJ2-1
d_call: TRBD2
cdr3_nt: TGTGCCAGCAGTTACCCCGGGGGGAGGTACAATGAGCAGTTCTTC
cdr3_aa: CASSYPGGRYNEQFF

clone_size: NA
v_call: TRBV2
j_call: TRBJ2-7
d_call: TRBD2
cdr3_nt: TGTGCCAGCAGAAAAGAAGCGGGGCCACCCTACGAGCAGTACTTC
cdr3_aa: CASRKEAGPPYEQYF

clone_size: once
v_call: TRBV6-5
j_call: TRBJ2-1
d_call: NA
cdr3_nt: TGTGCCAGCAGTCCGGGGACCAATGAGCAGTTCTTC
cdr3_aa: CASSPGTNEQFF

clone_size: NA
v_call: TRBV6-5
j_call: TRBJ1-5
d_call: NA
cdr3_nt: TGCCGACGGTCTTATAGCAATCAGCCCCAGCATTTT
cdr3_aa: CRRSYSNQPQHF